The 24 T cell receptor beta chains reported below all come from one sample, sequenced in a study of spatial heterogeneity in lung cancer (dated 2019 in TCRdb). What this sample's time point label stands for: sample taken at primary tumor resection. Whole RNA extracted from tumor and nontumor lung tissue, or from cryopreserved PBMC samples, was used for TCR sequencing without cell sorting. Library method: 5' RACE. For sequencing, a NextSeq 500 was employed. Using fastp at Q25 and MiXCR, TCRdb reprocessed the public reads and kept productive beta chains. Rows with one shared CDR3 protein collapse into an entry with the most common genes and DNA. Present in this sample are 26,000 or so distinct CDR3 sequences, 7.5% to 9.5% of which were seen just once. The ten largest clonotypes hold about 37% of the sample. Source: PBMCs, taken at surgery. These receptors all come from a female donor with early-stage non-small cell lung cancer.

At least ten counts were recorded for this clonotype. The gene calls are TRBV6-1 and TRBJ1-5; D perhaps matches TRBD1 (5 bases). The CDR3 sequence is 12 residues long. The V gene lost 6 bases and the J gene lost 7 bases, with 10 bases spanning the gap. Germline V CDR1 and CDR2: MNHNS, SASEGT. In nucleotides, the CDR3 is TGTGCCAGCAGAGAACAGGTCCAGCCCCAGCATTTT. Its translation: CASREQVQPQHF.

This chain joins TRBV6-1 and TRBJ2-3; TRBD2 matches at 7 bases. The CDR3 contains 18 residues. Trimming removed 0 bases from V and 4 bases from J; junction bases left unmatched: 13. Looked up from germline, CDR1 is MNHNS and CDR2 is SASEGT. CDR3 in amino acids: CASSEAGGSDYRADTQYF. The DNA of the CDR3 is TGTGCCAGCAGTGAAGCGGGCGGGAGTGATTATCGGGCAGATACGCAGTATTTT.

This clonotype was counted many times. The J gene is TRBJ2-3, the V gene TRBV6-6, with D hard to call. V was shortened by 6 bases and J by 6 bases, with 7 bases between the two germline ends. In germline, CDR1 is MNHNY, CDR2 SVGAGI (reference sequence). The CDR3 runs 11 residues. The CDR3 reads CASRGWDTQYF. In nucleotides, the CDR3 is TGTGCCAGCAGGGGCTGGGATACGCAGTATTTT.

V is TRBV12-3 or TRBV12-4 and J is TRBJ2-1; 10 nucleotides align to TRBD2. The CDR3 has 14 residues. The J segment lost 7 bases and the V segment lost 8 bases, leaving 8 bases of the junction unmatched. CDR3 in amino acids: CASASSGSGNEQFF. DNA for the CDR3: TGTGCCAGCGCTTCTAGCGGGAGTGGGAATGAGCAGTTCTTC.

This clonotype was counted many times. V is TRBV7-8 and J is TRBJ2-1; no firm D call. The CDR3 contains 13 residues. Trimming cost V 3 bases and J 4 bases, with 7 bases left between them. Per the germline V gene, CDR1 is SGHVS and CDR2 is FQNEAQ. The CDR3 protein is CASSLATYNEQFF. As DNA, the CDR3 is TGTGCCAGCAGCTTGGCCACATACAATGAGCAGTTCTTC.

The chain is built from TRBV27 and TRBJ2-1, with 12 bases aligning to TRBD1. This CDR3 region has 15 residues. Per germline, CDR1 MNHEY and CDR2 SMNVEV (reference sequence). Germline trimming cut 6 bases from V and 8 bases from J; bases unmatched to any gene: 8. CDR3 in amino acids: CASSPLGQGAHEQFF. The CDR3, as DNA: TGTGCCAGCAGCCCTTTGGGACAGGGGGCCCATGAGCAGTTCTTC.

This clonotype was counted ten times or more. The chain couples TRBV24-1 to TRBJ2-1, with a tentative D call TRBD2 (5 bases). The length of the CDR3 is 17 residues. Germline values: CDR1 KGHDR, CDR2 SFDVKD. V was trimmed by 2 bases and J by 0 bases, leaving 13 bases between them. The CDR3 DNA is TGTGCCACCAGTGATTCCCCTTCGGGAAACTCCTACAATGAGCAGTTCTTC. It specifies CATSDSPSGNSYNEQFF.

This clonotype was seen ten or more times. The CDR3 spells CSAPGLAVNTGELFF. CDR3 in DNA: TGCAGTGCTCCGGGACTAGCGGTTAACACCGGGGAGCTGTTTTTT. The gene calls are TRBV20-1 and TRBJ2-2; TRBD2 agrees at 11 bases. J gave up 2 bases and V 5 bases, and 4 bases lay outside the gene matches. This CDR3 comprises 15 residues. Germline CDR1 DFQATT, CDR2 SNEGSKA (reference sequence).

The chain has TRBV20-1 and TRBJ2-7; the D gene could be TRBD1 or TRBD2 (5 bases each). Germline lookup yields CDR1 DFQATT and CDR2 SNEGSKA (reference sequence). The CDR3 totals 13 residues. With 6 bases removed from V and 0 bases from J, the gap between germline ends came to 12 bases. The CDR3 DNA follows: TGCAGTGCCCAGAGGGGCAACTCCTACGAGCAGTACGTC. It is translated as CSAQRGNSYEQYV.

This clonotype was observed many times. The rearrangement links TRBV7-9 to TRBJ2-1; 9 bases agree with TRBD2. J was trimmed by 10 bases and V by 6 bases; bases with no gene match: 19. This CDR3 comprises 17 residues. Germline V gene data show CDR1 as SEHNR and CDR2 as FQNEAQ (reference sequence). In DNA, the CDR3 is TGTGCCAGCAGTTCCCCCCGTTTGCGGGAGGGCCCCATCGAGCAGTTCTTC. Amino acid sequence: CASSSPRLREGPIEQFF.

This clonotype has at least ten counts. The chain couples TRBV5-4 to TRBJ2-1; 15 nucleotides align to TRBD2. CDR1 and CDR2 from the germline V gene are SGHNT and YYREEE (reference sequence). The CDR3 sequence is 18 residues long. The junction had 7 bases not matched to a gene; V was cut back by 2 bases and J by 4 bases. The DNA of the CDR3 is TGTGCCAGCAGCTTACACGGACTAGCGGGAGGGCCATACAATGAGCAGTTCTTC. Protein product: CASSLHGLAGGPYNEQFF.

This clonotype was counted at least ten times. The chain links TRBV28 to TRBJ1-5; D not certain. This CDR3 contains 13 residues. The ends were cut back, 1 base at V and 4 bases at J, with 5 bases in the middle. Per the germline V gene, CDR1 is MDHEN and CDR2 is SYDVKM. The CDR3 bases are TGTGCCAGCAGTTTATTACGGAATCAGCCCCAGCATTTT. Amino acids: CASSLLRNQPQHF.

This clonotype was counted a few times. The chain couples TRBV15 to TRBJ1-5; no reliable D call. With 0 bases removed from V and 6 bases from J, the gap between germline ends came to 12 bases. CDR1 and CDR2 (germline): LNHNV, YYDKDF (reference sequence). The CDR3 is made up of 15 amino acids. For the CDR3, the DNA is TGTGCCACCAGCAGAGATCCGAGGGTTAGTCAGCCCCAGCATTTT. This gives the protein CATSRDPRVSQPQHF.

In this sample, this clonotype turned up many times. The V call is TRBV5-1, the J call TRBJ2-7; 7 bases match TRBD1. The CDR3 loop spans 14 amino acids. The germline gives CDR1 SGHRS, CDR2 YFSETQ. The V segment lost 5 bases and the J segment 5 bases; nucleotides outside the gene matches: 10. The CDR3 reads CASSHQGVQDEQYF. DNA for the CDR3: TGCGCCAGCAGTCACCAGGGGGTCCAGGACGAGCAGTACTTC.

This clonotype has a count of ten or more. This chain uses TRBV4-3 with TRBJ2-7, with D maybe TRBD2 (6 bases). This CDR3 region has 14 residues. Germline V gives CDR1 LGHNA, CDR2 YSLEER. Trimming cost V 0 bases and J 1 base, with 7 bases left between them. The CDR3 DNA reads TGCGCCAGCAGCCAAGAACTAGCTTCCTACGAGCAGTACGTC. This gives the protein CASSQELASYEQYV.

The rearrangement uses TRBV2 and TRBJ1-5; a possible D gene is TRBD1 (6 bases). The CDR3 covers 15 residues. Trimming took off 1 base at V and 11 bases at J, with 18 bases between the two ends. The germline V gene encodes CDR1 SNHLY and CDR2 FYNNEI. The chain's CDR3 is CASSEDRVRRLSQHF. CDR3 coding DNA: TGTGCCAGCAGTGAAGACAGGGTCCGAAGATTATCCCAGCATTTT.

At least ten counts were recorded for this clonotype. This chain links TRBV12-3 or TRBV12-4 with TRBJ1-1; tentatively, D is TRBD1 (6 bases). V lost 3 bases and J 5 bases, leaving 16 bases between the germline ends. The CDR3 covers 15 residues. The CDR3 region is CASSLRGLKWTEAFF. For the CDR3, the DNA is TGTGCCAGCAGTTTGAGGGGGTTGAAATGGACTGAAGCTTTCTTT.

Ten or more counts support this clonotype. This chain uses TRBV10-3 with TRBJ2-5, with 8 bases identical to TRBD2. Germline V lookup: CDR1 ENHRY, CDR2 SYGVKD. CDR3 size: 12 residues. The V gene end was trimmed by 10 bases and the J gene end by 3 bases; junction bases not matched to a gene: 4. The CDR3, as DNA: TGTGCCACCCGAGCGGGAGAAGAGACCCAGTACTTC. Its protein is CATRAGEETQYF.

Regarding this clonotype: A much larger clone lies a single base off, so this may be a read error. V is TRBV12-3 or TRBV12-4 and J is TRBJ1-4; D is uncertain. The CDR3 runs to 15 residues. CDR3 nucleotide sequence: TGTCCCAGCACGGACCCCGTAGCGACTAATGAAAAACTGTTTTTT. It specifies CPSTDPVATNEKLFF.

This clonotype was seen many times. V usage is TRBV28 and J usage is TRBJ1-4; D ambiguous. Germline CDR1 and CDR2: MDHEN and SYDVKM. CDR3 length: 15 residues. The V end lost 6 bases, the J end lost 3 bases, and 14 bases lay between the germline ends. The CDR3 protein is CASRPPGLSNEKLFF. The DNA for the CDR3 is TGTGCCAGCAGGCCCCCCGGTTTGTCTAATGAAAAACTGTTTTTT.

For this clonotype: Just one base apart from a much larger clone, this may be a read error. The rearrangement joins TRBV27 to TRBJ2-6, with 8 bases fitting TRBD1. The CDR3 runs 15 residues. The J segment lost 3 bases and the V segment lost 6 bases, leaving 4 bases of the junction unmatched. CDR1 is MNHEY and CDR2 is SMNVEV in the germline V gene (reference sequence). CDR3 nucleotides: TGTGCCAGCAGGCCAGGGACAGGTGGGGCCAACGTCCTGACTTTC. Amino acid sequence: CASRPGTGGANVLTF.

This clonotype was seen ten or more times. This chain uses TRBV11-2 with TRBJ1-1, with D unresolved. The CDR3 runs to 17 residues. Trimming left V 2 bases short and J 1 base short, with 17 bases between. The germline V gene encodes CDR1 SGHAT and CDR2 FQNNGV. CDR3 region: CASSLSPLVIRNTEAFF. CDR3 DNA sequence: TGTGCCAGCAGCTTATCACCCTTGGTCATAAGGAACACTGAAGCTTTCTTT.

This clonotype was seen repeatedly, ten times or more. V is TRBV20-1 and J is TRBJ2-7; 8 nucleotides align to TRBD2. Germline CDR1 DFQATT, CDR2 SNEGSKA (reference sequence). The V segment lost 6 bases and the J segment 1 base; nucleotides outside the gene matches: 8. The CDR3 spans 14 residues. The CDR3 region has the DNA TGCAGTGCCACTACCGGGACTAGGTCCTACGAGCAGTACTTC. Its translation: CSATTGTRSYEQYF.

J is TRBJ2-1 and V is TRBV11-3, with unresolved D. The CDR3 extends over 15 amino acids. CDR1 is SGHNT and CDR2 is YENEEA in the germline V gene. Trimming left V 3 bases short and J 6 bases short, with 15 bases between. DNA for the CDR3: TGTGCCAGCAGCTTTGCAACGGGTCAATTCAATGAGCAGTTCTTC. This gives the protein CASSFATGQFNEQFF.